A selection of T cell receptor beta chains follows, all from one sample in a study of vaccination effects on CD4 cells after COVID-19. The antigens of these receptors remain unknown. Libraries were prepared by immunoSEQ multiplex PCR; TCRdb keeps only in-frame clonotypes and omits some of them. The data contain around 30,000 clones, roughly four fifths of them singletons. The specimen comprised CD4+ T cells from PBMCs cultured with HCoV-229E spike peptides, sampled after COVID-19 vaccination. The receptors shown here come from a human donor who received a COVID-19 vaccine. Both conserved end residues are part of each CDR3. D genes are given only for firm matches. Some rows have no size entry. The others give once, few or many, or a class for an expanded clone.

TRBV18	TRBJ1-5	.	.	15	CASSPSDVSNQPQHF	TGTGCCAGCTCACCATCGGACGTTAGCAATCAGCCCCAGCATTTT
TRBV27	TRBJ2-4	.	.	15	CASSSGILAKNIQYF	TGTGCCAGCAGCAGTGGCATTCTGGCCAAAAACATTCAGTACTTC
TRBV18	TRBJ2-7	TRBD2	.	15	CASSPRTSGGYEQYF	TGTGCCAGCTCACCGAGGACTAGCGGGGGCTACGAGCAGTACTTC
TRBV5-1	TRBJ2-3	TRBD2	.	17	CASSWAGGSGGTDTQYF	TGCGCCAGCAGCTGGGCCGGCGGGAGCGGTGGTACAGATACGCAGTATTTT
TRBV6-1	TRBJ1-1	.	once	16	CASSEMPPPSGTEAFF	TGTGCCAGCAGTGAAATGCCCCCCCCCAGCGGGACTGAAGCTTTCTTT
TRBV7-9	TRBJ1-3	.	.	15	CASSLALRAGNTIYF	TGTGCCAGCAGCTTAGCTCTCCGGGCTGGAAACACCATATATTTT
TRBV2	TRBJ1-4	.	few	13	CASRESGPQGLFF	TGTGCCAGCAGAGAATCAGGCCCCCAAGGACTGTTTTTT
TRBV4-1	TRBJ1-4	.	.	15	CASSQVGLSNEKLFF	TGCGCCAGCAGCCAAGTGGGGCTTTCTAATGAAAAACTGTTTTTT
TRBV5-1	TRBJ2-1	.	.	11	CASKDRYEQFF	TGCGCCAGCAAAGACAGATACGAGCAGTTCTTC
TRBV7-2	TRBJ1-2	TRBD1	.	16	CASSRRDRTTNYGYTF	TGTGCCAGCAGCCGCCGGGACAGGACAACTAACTATGGCTACACCTTC
TRBV5-1	TRBJ2-1	TRBD2	once	17	CASRLTASGRAGDEQFF	TGCGCCAGCAGGCTCACGGCTAGCGGGAGGGCTGGCGATGAGCAGTTCTTC
TRBV18	TRBJ2-1	TRBD1	.	15	CASSPGTDLVSGQFF	TGTGCCAGCTCACCGGGGACAGACCTCGTATCAGGGCAGTTCTTC
TRBV18	TRBJ1-2	.	.	15	CASSPRGAGSYGYTF	TGTGCCAGCTCACCACGAGGCGCCGGCTCCTATGGCTACACCTTC
TRBV11-2	TRBJ2-1	TRBD2	.	16	CASSSGTSGGLNEQFF	TGTGCCAGCAGCTCAGGCACTAGCGGGGGTTTAAATGAGCAGTTCTTC
TRBV11-1	TRBJ1-2	.	few	14	CASSSGTTTYGYTF	TGTGCCAGCAGCTCCGGGACAACCACATATGGCTACACCTTC
TRBV7-6	TRBJ2-2	.	.	17	CASSARGTRELTGELFF	TGTGCCAGCAGCGCACGAGGTACCCGGGAGCTCACCGGGGAGCTGTTTTTT
TRBV2	TRBJ1-4	.	.	13	CASAGAGNEKLFF	TGTGCCAGCGCTGGGGCGGGTAATGAAAAACTGTTTTTT
TRBV11-3	TRBJ2-1	.	few	14	CASSIGAGGYEQFF	TGTGCCAGCAGCATAGGGGCCGGGGGCTATGAGCAGTTCTTC
TRBV3-1/TRBV3-2	TRBJ2-5	.	.	12	CASSQGGETQYF	TGTGCCAGCAGCCAAGGGGGGGAGACCCAGTACTTC
TRBV7-7	TRBJ2-1	.	few	16	CASSLGRGISYNEQFF	TGTGCCAGCAGCTTAGGGAGGGGGATCTCCTACAATGAGCAGTTCTTC
TRBV5-1	TRBJ2-1	TRBD2	.	16	CASSLVAGGLYNEQFF	TGCGCCAGCAGCTTGGTAGCGGGGGGGCTTTACAATGAGCAGTTCTTC
TRBV10-3	TRBJ2-7	.	.	15	CAISEGLRGAYEQYF	TGTGCCATCAGTGAGGGTTTGAGGGGCGCCTACGAGCAGTACTTC
TRBV6-5	TRBJ1-1	.	.	12	CASKAGNTEAFF	TGTGCCAGCAAGGCAGGGAACACTGAAGCTTTCTTT
TRBV27	TRBJ1-2	TRBD1	once	15	CASVRQAGGAWGYTF	TGTGCCAGCGTCCGCCAGGCAGGGGGCGCATGGGGCTACACCTTC
TRBV29-1	TRBJ2-5	.	.	15	CSVEPPLLAKETQYF	TGCAGCGTTGAACCCCCCCTCTTGGCCAAAGAGACCCAGTACTTC
TRBV5-8	TRBJ2-2	.	.	16	CASRPSPGQNTGELFF	TGTGCCAGCAGGCCATCCCCGGGACAAAACACCGGGGAGCTGTTTTTT
TRBV5-1	TRBJ2-5	TRBD2	few	16	CASSLAPAGGQETQYF	TGCGCCAGCAGCTTGGCCCCGGCGGGGGGCCAAGAGACCCAGTACTTC
TRBV3-1/TRBV3-2	TRBJ2-1	TRBD2	.	16	CASSHMTSGLYNEQFF	TGTGCCAGCAGCCACATGACTAGCGGGTTGTACAATGAGCAGTTCTTC
TRBV2	TRBJ2-2	.	.	14	CASKWTMNTGELFF	TGTGCCAGCAAGTGGACGATGAACACCGGGGAGCTGTTTTTT
TRBV14	TRBJ2-7	.	.	14	CASSRLGSRYEQYF	TGTGCCAGCAGCCGCCTAGGGTCCCGTTACGAGCAGTACTTC
TRBV18	TRBJ1-2	.	.	12	CASSPSDDGYTF	TGTGCCAGCTCACCTTCGGACGATGGCTACACCTTC
TRBV5-6	TRBJ2-7	.	.	15	CASSFSTSRTYEQYF	TGTGCCAGCAGCTTTTCTACTAGCAGAACCTACGAGCAGTACTTC
TRBV11-2	TRBJ1-1	.	few	14	CASSFGSANTEAFF	TGTGCCAGCAGCTTTGGCTCTGCGAACACTGAAGCTTTCTTT
TRBV14	TRBJ2-3	.	.	13	CASSQNEADTQYF	TGTGCCAGCAGCCAAAACGAGGCGGATACGCAGTATTTT
TRBV5-6	TRBJ1-1	.	.	14	CASSLVSAATEAFF	TGTGCCAGCAGCTTGGTATCGGCCGCCACTGAAGCTTTCTTT
TRBV3-1/TRBV3-2	TRBJ2-5	.	.	15	CASSLRDTSRGTQYF	TGTGCCAGCAGCCTTCGGGACACCTCTCGAGGGACCCAGTACTTC
TRBV5-4	TRBJ1-2	.	.	13	CASSWAVLSGYTF	TGTGCCAGCAGCTGGGCCGTCCTGAGTGGCTACACCTTC